This T cell receptor (beta chain) comes out of a study of T cell responses to AZD1222 COVID-19 vaccine. Germline CDR1 LNHDA, CDR2 SQIVND (reference sequence). The CDR3 sequence is 12 residues long. The V end was cut by 5 bases, the J end by 6 bases, with 9 bases between. The assay was immunoSEQ multiplex PCR, and TCRdb's table has in-frame clones only and misses some. The table shows roughly 100,000 clones, with almost 85% occurring only once. Study observations and caveats: At study baseline, merely more than 5 AZD1222 recipients were seropositive. Spike was spanned by vaccine-associated CD4 TCRs, with dominance at 160-218 and 743-854. Breadth and depth of Spike-specific TCRs rose after two AZD1222 doses.

With regard to this clone: Antigen unknown. The same CDR3 arises from other DNA sequences in this sample as well.

The J gene is TRBJ2-3, the V gene TRBV19; D is unresolved. The input for sequencing was peripheral blood, taken on day 0 of AZD1222 vaccination. The TCR comes from an adult in good health. This CDR3 reads CASSGSLDTQYF. The CDR3, as DNA: TGTGCCAGTAGTGGGTCTCTGGATACGCAGTATTTT.